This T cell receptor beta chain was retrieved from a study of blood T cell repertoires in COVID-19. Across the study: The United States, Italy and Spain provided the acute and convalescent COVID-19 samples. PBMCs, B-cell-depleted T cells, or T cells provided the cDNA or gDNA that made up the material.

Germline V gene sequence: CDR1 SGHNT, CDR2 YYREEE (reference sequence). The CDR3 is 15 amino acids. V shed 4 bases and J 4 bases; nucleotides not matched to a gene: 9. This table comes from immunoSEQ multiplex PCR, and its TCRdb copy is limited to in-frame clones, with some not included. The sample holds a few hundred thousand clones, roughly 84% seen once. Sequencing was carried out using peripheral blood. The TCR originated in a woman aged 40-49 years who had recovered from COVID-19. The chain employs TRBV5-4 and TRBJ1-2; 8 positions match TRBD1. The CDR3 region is CASSPGQGEGYGYTF. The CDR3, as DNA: TGTGCCAGCAGCCCCGGACAGGGTGAGGGCTATGGCTACACCTTC.